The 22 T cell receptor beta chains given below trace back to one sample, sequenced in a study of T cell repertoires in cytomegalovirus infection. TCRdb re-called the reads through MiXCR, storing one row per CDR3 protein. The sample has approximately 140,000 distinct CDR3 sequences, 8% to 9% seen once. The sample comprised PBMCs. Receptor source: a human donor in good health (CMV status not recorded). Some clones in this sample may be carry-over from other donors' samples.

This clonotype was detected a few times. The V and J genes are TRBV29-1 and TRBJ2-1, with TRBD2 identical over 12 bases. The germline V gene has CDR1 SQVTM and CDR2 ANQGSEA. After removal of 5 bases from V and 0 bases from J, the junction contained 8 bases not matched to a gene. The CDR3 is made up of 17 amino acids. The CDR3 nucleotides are TGCAGCGTTCTTACTAGCGGGGGGCCAAGCTCCTACAATGAGCAGTTCTTC. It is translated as CSVLTSGGPSSYNEQFF.

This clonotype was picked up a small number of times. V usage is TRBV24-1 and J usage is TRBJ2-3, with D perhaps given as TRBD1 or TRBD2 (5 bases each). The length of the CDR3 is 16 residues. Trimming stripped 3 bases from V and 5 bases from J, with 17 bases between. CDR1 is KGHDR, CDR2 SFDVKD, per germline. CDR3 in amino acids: CATSDTPGPRGDTQYF. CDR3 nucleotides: TGTGCCACCAGTGATACCCCGGGACCCCGCGGAGATACGCAGTATTTT.

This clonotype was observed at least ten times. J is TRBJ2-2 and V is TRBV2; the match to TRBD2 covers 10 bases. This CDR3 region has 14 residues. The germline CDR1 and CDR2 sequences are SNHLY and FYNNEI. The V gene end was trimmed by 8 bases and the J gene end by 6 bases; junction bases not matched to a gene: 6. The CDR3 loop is CASVRLAGAGELFF. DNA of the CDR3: TGTGCCAGCGTGAGGCTAGCGGGGGCCGGGGAGCTGTTTTTT.

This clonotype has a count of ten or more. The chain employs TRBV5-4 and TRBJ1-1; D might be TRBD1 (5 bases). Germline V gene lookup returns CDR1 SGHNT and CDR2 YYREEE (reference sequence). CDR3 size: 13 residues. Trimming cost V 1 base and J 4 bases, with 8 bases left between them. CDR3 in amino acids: CASSLSGPTEAFF. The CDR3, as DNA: TGTGCCAGCAGCTTGTCGGGACCCACTGAAGCTTTCTTT. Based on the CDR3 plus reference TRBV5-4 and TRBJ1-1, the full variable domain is ETGVTQSPTHLIKTRGQQVTLRCSSQSGHNTVSWYQQALGQGPQFIFQYYREEENGRGNFPPRFSGLQFPNYSSELNVNALELDDSALYLCASSLSGPTEAFFGQGTRLTVV.

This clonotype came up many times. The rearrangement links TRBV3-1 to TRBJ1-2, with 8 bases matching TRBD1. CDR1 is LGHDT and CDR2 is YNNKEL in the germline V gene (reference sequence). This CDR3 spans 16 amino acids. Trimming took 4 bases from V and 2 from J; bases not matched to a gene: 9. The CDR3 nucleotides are TGTGCCAGCAGCCCTACTCTAGGACAGGGAAACTATGGCTACACCTTC. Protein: CASSPTLGQGNYGYTF.

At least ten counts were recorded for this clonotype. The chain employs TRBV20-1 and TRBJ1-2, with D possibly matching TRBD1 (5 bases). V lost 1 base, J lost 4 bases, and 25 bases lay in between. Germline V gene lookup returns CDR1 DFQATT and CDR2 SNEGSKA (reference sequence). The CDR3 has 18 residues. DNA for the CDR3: TGCAGTGCTAGAGTTCGGGGGAAGGAGGATCTAACTATCTATGGCTACACCTTC. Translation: CSARVRGKEDLTIYGYTF.

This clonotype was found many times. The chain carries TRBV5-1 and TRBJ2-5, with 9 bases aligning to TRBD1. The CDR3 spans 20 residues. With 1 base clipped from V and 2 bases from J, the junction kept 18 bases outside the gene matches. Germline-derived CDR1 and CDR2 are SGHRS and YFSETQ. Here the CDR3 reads CASSLSTGTGLSGKQETQYF. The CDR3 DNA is TGCGCCAGCAGCTTGTCAACCGGGACAGGGTTGAGTGGGAAACAAGAGACCCAGTACTTC.

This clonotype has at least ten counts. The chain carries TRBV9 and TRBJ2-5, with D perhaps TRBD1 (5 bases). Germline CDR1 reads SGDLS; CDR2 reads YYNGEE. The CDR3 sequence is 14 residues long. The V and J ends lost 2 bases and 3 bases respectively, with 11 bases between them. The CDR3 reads CASSVSWTKETQYF. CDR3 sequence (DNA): TGTGCCAGCAGCGTCAGCTGGACAAAAGAGACCCAGTACTTC.

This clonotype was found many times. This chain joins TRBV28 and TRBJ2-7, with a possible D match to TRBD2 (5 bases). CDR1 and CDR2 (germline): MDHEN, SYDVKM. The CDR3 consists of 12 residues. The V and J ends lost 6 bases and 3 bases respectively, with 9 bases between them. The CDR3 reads CASSLEDYEQYF. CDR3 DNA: TGTGCCAGCAGCCTGGAGGACTACGAGCAGTACTTC.

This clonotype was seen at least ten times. CDR3 sequence: CASSQVGGTEAFF. CDR3 sequence (DNA): TGCGCCAGCAGCCAAGTAGGGGGGACTGAAGCTTTCTTT. The V gene is TRBV4-1, the J gene TRBJ1-1; a possible D gene is TRBD1 (6 bases). The CDR3 covers 13 residues. V lost 1 base and J 5 bases, leaving 8 bases between the germline ends. From germline, CDR1 is MGHRA and CDR2 YSYEKL.

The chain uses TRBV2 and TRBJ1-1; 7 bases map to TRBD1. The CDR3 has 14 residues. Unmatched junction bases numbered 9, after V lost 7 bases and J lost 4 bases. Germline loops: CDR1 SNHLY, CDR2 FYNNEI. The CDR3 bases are TGTGCCAGCAAACTTAAGGGGGCCGGCACTGAAGCTTTCTTT. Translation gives CASKLKGAGTEAFF.

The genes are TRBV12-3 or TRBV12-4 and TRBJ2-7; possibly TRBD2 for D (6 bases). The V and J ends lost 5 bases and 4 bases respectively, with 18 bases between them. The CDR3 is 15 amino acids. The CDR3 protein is CASSPAGPLLYEQYF. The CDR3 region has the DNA TGTGCCAGCAGTCCCGCGGGACCGCTACTTTACGAGCAGTACTTC.

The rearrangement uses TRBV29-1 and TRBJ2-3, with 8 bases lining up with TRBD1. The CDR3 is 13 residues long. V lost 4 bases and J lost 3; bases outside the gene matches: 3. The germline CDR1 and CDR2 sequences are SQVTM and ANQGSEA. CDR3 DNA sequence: TGCAGCGTTGGTTACAGGGGGACAGATACGCAGTATTTT. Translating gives CSVGYRGTDTQYF.

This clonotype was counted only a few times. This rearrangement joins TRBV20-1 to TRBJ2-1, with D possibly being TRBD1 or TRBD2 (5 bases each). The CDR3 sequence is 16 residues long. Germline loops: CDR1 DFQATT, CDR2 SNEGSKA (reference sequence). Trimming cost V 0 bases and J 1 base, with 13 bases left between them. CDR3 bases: TGCAGTGCTAGAGATCTGGGGACCGAGTCCTACAATGAGCAGTTCTTC. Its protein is CSARDLGTESYNEQFF.

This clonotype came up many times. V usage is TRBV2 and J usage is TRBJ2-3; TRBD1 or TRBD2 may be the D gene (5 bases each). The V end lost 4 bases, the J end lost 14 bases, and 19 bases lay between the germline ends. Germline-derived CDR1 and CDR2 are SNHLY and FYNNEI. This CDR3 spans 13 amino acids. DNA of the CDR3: TGTGCCAGCAGTGTGTCCCCCCCGAGGGGCGGGTATTTT. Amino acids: CASSVSPPRGGYF.

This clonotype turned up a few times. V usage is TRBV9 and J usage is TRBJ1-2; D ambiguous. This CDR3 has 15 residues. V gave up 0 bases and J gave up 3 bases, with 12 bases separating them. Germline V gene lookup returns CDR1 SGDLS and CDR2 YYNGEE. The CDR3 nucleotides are TGTGCCAGCAGCGTAGTTGCGGGGTCTTACTATGGCTACACCTTC. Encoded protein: CASSVVAGSYYGYTF.

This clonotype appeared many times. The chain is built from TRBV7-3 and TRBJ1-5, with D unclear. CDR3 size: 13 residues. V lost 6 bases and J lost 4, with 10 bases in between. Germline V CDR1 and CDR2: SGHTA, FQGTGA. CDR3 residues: CASSDGPNQPQHF. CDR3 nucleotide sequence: TGTGCCAGCAGTGATGGGCCTAATCAGCCCCAGCATTTT.

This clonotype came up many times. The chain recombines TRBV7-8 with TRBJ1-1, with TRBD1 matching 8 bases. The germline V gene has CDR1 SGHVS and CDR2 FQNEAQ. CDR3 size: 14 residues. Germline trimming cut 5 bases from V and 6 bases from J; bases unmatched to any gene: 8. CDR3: CASSPQGAHAEAFF. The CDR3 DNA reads TGTGCCAGCAGCCCTCAGGGGGCGCACGCTGAAGCTTTCTTT.

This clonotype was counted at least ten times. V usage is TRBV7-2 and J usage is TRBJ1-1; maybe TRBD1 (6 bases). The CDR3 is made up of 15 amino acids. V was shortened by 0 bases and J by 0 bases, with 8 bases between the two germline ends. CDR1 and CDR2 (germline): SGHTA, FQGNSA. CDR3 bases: TGTGCCAGCAGCTTAGCGGGACACGTGAACACTGAAGCTTTCTTT. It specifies CASSLAGHVNTEAFF.

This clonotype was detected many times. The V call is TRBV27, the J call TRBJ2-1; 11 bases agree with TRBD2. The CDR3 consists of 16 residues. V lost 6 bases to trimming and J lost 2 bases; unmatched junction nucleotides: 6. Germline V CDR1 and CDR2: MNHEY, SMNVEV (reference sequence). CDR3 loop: CASSPVAGGPYNEQFF. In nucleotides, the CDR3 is TGTGCCAGCAGCCCTGTAGCGGGGGGGCCCTACAATGAGCAGTTCTTC.

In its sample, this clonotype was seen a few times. CDR3: CSASVGDTGELFF. The CDR3 DNA is TGCAGTGCTAGTGTCGGGGACACCGGGGAGCTGTTTTTT. V gene TRBV20-1 combines with J gene TRBJ2-2, with a tentative D call TRBD2 (5 bases). V shed 3 bases and J shed 3 bases, with 8 bases lying between them. In germline, CDR1 is DFQATT, CDR2 SNEGSKA (reference sequence). The CDR3 runs 13 residues.

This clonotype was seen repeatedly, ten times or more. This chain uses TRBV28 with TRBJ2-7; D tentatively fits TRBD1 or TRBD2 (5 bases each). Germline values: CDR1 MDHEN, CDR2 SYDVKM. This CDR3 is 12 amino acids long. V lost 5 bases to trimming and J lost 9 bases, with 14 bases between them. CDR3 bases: TGTGCCAGCAGTGCCCCGGGGCCGGGGCAGTACTTC. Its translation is CASSAPGPGQYF.